The clone carrying this TCR beta chain was counted a few times. Its antigen is undetermined. This record belongs to a study of T-cell memory formation after mild COVID-19. On the study more broadly: There were largely donor-specific TCR clusters.

Study findings and constraints: While clones contracting from day 15 to 85 were balanced between CD4 and CD8, later expanders leaned CD4+. A subset of responding clones appeared in pre-infection memory, suggesting cross-reactive memory joined.

TCRdb re-called the 5' RACE reads with MiXCR, one entry per CDR3 protein. The table includes hundreds of thousands of distinct CDR3 sequences, less than 25% detected once. Looked up from germline, CDR1 is ENHRY and CDR2 is SYGVKD. Between the trimmed V and J ends, which lost 7 bases and 4 bases, there was a span of 17 bases. The CDR3 is made up of 14 amino acids. Sequences were obtained from PBMCs or a T cell subset sorted from them (not recorded which). The chain employs TRBV10-3 and TRBJ2-7; D is unresolved. The TCR originated in an adult woman who had mild COVID-19 (a few samples of this study predate the infection). Cell type and time point are not known. The CDR3 coding sequence is TGTGCCATCACCGCCGGTAAGAGTGTATACGAGCAGTACTTC. Translating it yields CAITAGKSVYEQYF.